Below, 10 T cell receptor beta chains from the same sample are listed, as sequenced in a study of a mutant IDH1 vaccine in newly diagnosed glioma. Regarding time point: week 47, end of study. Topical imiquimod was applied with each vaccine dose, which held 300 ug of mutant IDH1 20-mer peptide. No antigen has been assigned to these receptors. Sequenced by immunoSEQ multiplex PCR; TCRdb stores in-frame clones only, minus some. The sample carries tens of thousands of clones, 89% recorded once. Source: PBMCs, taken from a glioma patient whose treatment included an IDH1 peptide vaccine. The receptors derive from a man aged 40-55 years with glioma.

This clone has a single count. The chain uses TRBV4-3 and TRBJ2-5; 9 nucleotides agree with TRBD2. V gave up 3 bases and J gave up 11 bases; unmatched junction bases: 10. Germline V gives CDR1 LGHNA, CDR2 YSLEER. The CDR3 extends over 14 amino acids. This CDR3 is CASSHRPREGRQYF. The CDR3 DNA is TGCGCCAGCAGCCACAGGCCGCGGGAGGGCCGACAGTACTTC.

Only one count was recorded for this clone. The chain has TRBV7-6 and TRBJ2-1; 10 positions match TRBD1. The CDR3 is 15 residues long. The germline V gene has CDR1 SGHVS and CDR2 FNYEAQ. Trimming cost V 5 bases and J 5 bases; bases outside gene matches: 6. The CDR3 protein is CASSTSGTGDNEQFF. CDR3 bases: TGTGCCAGCAGCACCTCCGGGACAGGGGACAATGAGCAGTTCTTC.

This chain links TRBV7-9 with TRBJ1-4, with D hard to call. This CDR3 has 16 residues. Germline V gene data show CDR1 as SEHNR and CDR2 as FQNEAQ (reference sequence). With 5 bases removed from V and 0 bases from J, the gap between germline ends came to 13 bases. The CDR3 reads CASSTTLLATNEKLFF. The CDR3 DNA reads TGTGCCAGCAGCACGACTTTGCTTGCAACTAATGAAAAACTGTTTTTT.

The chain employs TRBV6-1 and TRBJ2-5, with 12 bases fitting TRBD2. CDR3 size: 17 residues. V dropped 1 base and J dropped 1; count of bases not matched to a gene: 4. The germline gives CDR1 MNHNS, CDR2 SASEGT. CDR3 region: CASSEGALAGGQETQYF. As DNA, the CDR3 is TGTGCCAGCAGTGAAGGCGCACTAGCGGGGGGCCAAGAGACCCAGTACTTC.

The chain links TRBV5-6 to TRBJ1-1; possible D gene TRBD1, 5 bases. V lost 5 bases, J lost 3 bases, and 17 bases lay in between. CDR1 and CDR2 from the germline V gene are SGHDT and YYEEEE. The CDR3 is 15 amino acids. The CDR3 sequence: CASRQRQSGDTEAFF. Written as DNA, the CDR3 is TGTGCCAGCAGACAGCGACAGTCTGGGGACACTGAAGCTTTCTTT.

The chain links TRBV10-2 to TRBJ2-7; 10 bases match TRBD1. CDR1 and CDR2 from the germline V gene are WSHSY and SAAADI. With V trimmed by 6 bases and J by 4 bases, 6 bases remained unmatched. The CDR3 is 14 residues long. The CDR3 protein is CASRTGGPLYEQYV. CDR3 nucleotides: TGCGCCAGCAGGACAGGGGGCCCACTTTACGAGCAGTACGTC.

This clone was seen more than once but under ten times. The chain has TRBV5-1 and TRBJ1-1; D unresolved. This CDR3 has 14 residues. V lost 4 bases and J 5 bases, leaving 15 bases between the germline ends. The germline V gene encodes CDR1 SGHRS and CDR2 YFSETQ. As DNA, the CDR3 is TGCGCCAGCAGCGCCCAGCTCATGGAGACTGAAGCTTTCTTT. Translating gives CASSAQLMETEAFF.

CDR3 in amino acids: CASRGPNTGELFF. The DNA for the CDR3 is TGTGCCAGTAGAGGGCCCAACACCGGGGAGCTGTTTTTT. The chain is built from TRBV7-9 and TRBJ2-2; a possible D gene is TRBD2 (5 bases). Trimming left V 9 bases short and J 2 bases short, with 10 bases between. Per the germline V gene, CDR1 is SEHNR and CDR2 is FQNEAQ (reference sequence). CDR3 length: 13 amino acids.

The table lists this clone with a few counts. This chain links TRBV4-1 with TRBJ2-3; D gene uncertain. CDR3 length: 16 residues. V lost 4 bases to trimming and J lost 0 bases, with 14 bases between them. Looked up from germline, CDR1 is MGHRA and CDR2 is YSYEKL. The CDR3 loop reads CASSLSGRLSTDTQYF. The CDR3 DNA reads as TGCGCCAGCAGCCTTTCGGGCCGTCTGAGCACAGATACGCAGTATTTT.

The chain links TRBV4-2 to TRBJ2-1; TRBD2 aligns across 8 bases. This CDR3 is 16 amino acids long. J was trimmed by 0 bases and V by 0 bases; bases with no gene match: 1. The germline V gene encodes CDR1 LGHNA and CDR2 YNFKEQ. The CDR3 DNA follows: TGTGCCAGCAGCCAAGATGGGACTAGCTCCTACAATGAGCAGTTCTTC. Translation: CASSQDGTSSYNEQFF.